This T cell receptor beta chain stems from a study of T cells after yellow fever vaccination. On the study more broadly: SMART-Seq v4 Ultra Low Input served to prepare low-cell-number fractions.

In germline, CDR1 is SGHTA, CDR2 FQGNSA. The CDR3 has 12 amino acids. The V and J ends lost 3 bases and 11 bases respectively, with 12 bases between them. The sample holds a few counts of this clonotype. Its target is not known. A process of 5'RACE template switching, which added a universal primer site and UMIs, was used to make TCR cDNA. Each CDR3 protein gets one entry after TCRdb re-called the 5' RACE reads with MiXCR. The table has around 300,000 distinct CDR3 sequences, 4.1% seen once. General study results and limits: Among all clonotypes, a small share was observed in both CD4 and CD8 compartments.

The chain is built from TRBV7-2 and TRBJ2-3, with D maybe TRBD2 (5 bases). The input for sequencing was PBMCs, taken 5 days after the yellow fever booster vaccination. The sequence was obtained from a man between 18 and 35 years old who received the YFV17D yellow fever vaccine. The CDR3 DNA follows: TGTGCCAGCAGCTTGAACAGCCGGGGGCAGTATTTT. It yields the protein CASSLNSRGQYF.